This record covers a single T cell receptor beta chain. The antigen is undetermined. Template switching supplied a universal primer site; unique molecular identifiers were carried on the cDNA. Using its own MiXCR run on the 5' RACE reads, TCRdb lists one record per CDR3 protein. The sample records about 810,000 distinct CDR3 sequences, roughly an eighth being singletons. This sample stems from a study of identical twins. Notes on the study in general: Among beta out-of-frame sequences, excess sharing between twins appeared weaker.

Germline V lookup: CDR1 MDHEN, CDR2 SYDVKM. V was shortened by 3 bases and J by 3 bases, with 11 bases between the two germline ends. The CDR3 runs to 15 residues. This sample was also put to use in a study of yellow fever vaccine responses in identical twins.

The genes are TRBV28 and TRBJ2-2, with D possibly being TRBD1 (5 bases). The sequencing input was PBMCs. This receptor was taken from a woman in her late teens or twenties in good health. CDR3 loop: CASSFRVRDTGELFF. In DNA, the CDR3 is TGTGCCAGCAGTTTCAGGGTACGGGACACCGGGGAGCTGTTTTTT.